One T cell receptor beta chain is described in this entry. Trimming removed 8 bases at V and 3 bases at J, with 13 bases between. In germline, CDR1 is MNHEY, CDR2 SVGAGI. This CDR3 region has 13 residues. These data belong to a study of blood T cell repertoires in COVID-19. TCRdb's copy holds only in-frame clones and misses some; the assay was immunoSEQ multiplex PCR. The sample holds hundreds of thousands of clones; roughly nine tenths are singletons and the top ten take around 10%. This clonotype originated in a woman in her twenties or thirties with COVID-19, enrolled during active disease. This chain joins TRBV6-5 and TRBJ1-2, with D possibly matching TRBD1 (5 bases). The sequenced sample consisted of peripheral blood. The DNA for the CDR3 is TGTGCCAGCCTGGACAAGCTCCACTATGGCTACACCTTC. Translation: CASLDKLHYGYTF.